Sequencing of this TCR beta chain was carried out in a study of blood T cell repertoires in COVID-19. Across the whole study: Acute and convalescent COVID-19 specimens originated in the United States, Italy and Spain. T cells, B-cell-depleted T cells, or PBMCs provided the cDNA or gDNA that served as material.

Seattle participants joined during active infection and were tracked over time. How the authors handled the data: Reference gene primer amplification gave nucleated cell count estimates. TCRdb's copy holds only in-frame clones and misses some; the assay was immunoSEQ multiplex PCR. Clone size and the V and J calls come from that table; the DNA yielded D and trimming. The data contain more than 300,000 clones, about 91% of them singletons. Germline CDR1 is MNHNY and CDR2 is SVGAGI (reference sequence). Trimming left V 4 bases short and J 2 bases short, with 13 bases between. This CDR3 is built from 15 residues.

The source is a woman in her thirties with COVID-19, enrolled during active disease. The chain is built from TRBV6-6 and TRBJ2-3; maybe TRBD2 (6 bases). Sequencing was performed on peripheral blood. DNA for the CDR3: TGTGCCAGCAGTTTGGAGGGTCTGGACACAGATACGCAGTATTTT. This gives the protein CASSLEGLDTDTQYF.